This T cell receptor beta chain was sequenced for a study of T cells after yellow fever vaccination. 5'RACE template switching produced TCR cDNA carrying a universal primer site and UMIs. MiXCR was run by TCRdb on the 5' RACE reads, yielding one entry per CDR3 protein. The repertoire consists of some 500,000 distinct CDR3 sequences, with less than 15% occurring once and the leading ten covering roughly an eighth. Germline loops: CDR1 SQVTM, CDR2 ANQGSEA. The V and J ends lost 2 bases and 9 bases respectively, with 23 bases between them. The CDR3 runs to 16 residues. The rearrangement uses TRBV29-1 and TRBJ2-1, with a tentative D call TRBD2 (6 bases). Here the sequenced sample was PBMCs, taken on the day of the yellow fever booster vaccination. This clonotype was obtained from a man aged 25 to 40 who received the YFV17D yellow fever vaccine. The CDR3 loop reads CSVERGAGRVSGEQFF. In DNA form, the CDR3 reads TGCAGCGTTGAACGCGGGGCGGGAAGAGTTTCGGGTGAGCAGTTCTTC.